A selection of T cell receptor beta chains follows, all from one sample in a study of blood T cell repertoires in COVID-19. Some clones are missing from TCRdb's copy, which holds only in-frame ones; the method was immunoSEQ multiplex PCR. The sample has 400,000 or so clones; approximately 90% are singletons. The specimen sequenced was PBMCs or T cells enriched from blood (not recorded which). Every receptor here comes from a man aged 25 to 40 who had recovered from COVID-19. Each CDR3 is given with its conserved first and last residue. D genes are given only for firm matches. Clone size is stated in some rows and not others, as once, few, many or a class when expanded.

v_gene	abundance	d_gene	j_gene	CDR3nt	CDR3aa
TRBV10-1	.	TRBD1	TRBJ1-1	TGCGCCAGCAGCGGGACAGGGCGCACTGAAGCTTTCTTT	CASSGTGRTEAFF
TRBV20-1	.	.	TRBJ1-2	TGCAGTGCTAGCTCCCTCTATGGCTACACCTTC	CSASSLYGYTF
TRBV28	.	TRBD2	TRBJ2-2	TGTGCCAGCAGTGCTAGCGGGTTCACCGGGGAGCTGTTTTTT	CASSASGFTGELFF
TRBV23-1	.	TRBD2	TRBJ2-1	TGCGCCAGCAGTCTGAATAGGAGTAGCGGGTTCAATGAGCAGTTCTTC	CASSLNRSSGFNEQFF
TRBV18	.	.	TRBJ1-1	TGTGCCAGCTCACCACCGTCCTCGTACACTGAAGCTTTCTTT	CASSPPSSYTEAFF
TRBV3-1/TRBV3-2	once	.	TRBJ2-1	TGTGCCAGCAGTCTCCAGGTCGCGGGACACAATGAGCAGTTCTTC	CASSLQVAGHNEQFF
TRBV5-5	.	TRBD1	TRBJ2-1	TGTGCCAGCAGCTTGGTCCGGGACAGGGGCAATGAGCAGTTCTTC	CASSLVRDRGNEQFF
TRBV27	.	TRBD2	TRBJ2-5	TGTGCCAGCAGGGATAGCGGGGTACTTCAAGAGACCCAGTACTTC	CASRDSGVLQETQYF
TRBV5-6	.	TRBD2	TRBJ2-7	TGTGCCAGCAGGATGAGGTCTAGCGGGAGCTACGAGCAGTACTTC	CASRMRSSGSYEQYF
TRBV7-2	many	TRBD1	TRBJ2-3	TGTGCCAGCAGCTTTGTACAGGGGGATACGCAGTATTTT	CASSFVQGDTQYF
TRBV12-5	.	TRBD2	TRBJ2-1	TGTGCTAGTGGTTTGGATAGCGGGAGGGACAATGAGCAGTTCTTC	CASGLDSGRDNEQFF
TRBV15	.	TRBD1	TRBJ2-1	TGTGCCACCAGCAGAGCGGGGGACAGGGACCCCAATGAGCAGTTCTTC	CATSRAGDRDPNEQFF
TRBV5-1	few	TRBD2	TRBJ2-3	TGCGCCAGCAGCTCAGGGCTAGCGGGAAAAAATACGCAGTATTTT	CASSSGLAGKNTQYF
TRBV19	.	.	TRBJ1-6	TGTGCCAGTAGTATCTCGGCCCCCGGGATTTCACCCCTCCACTTT	CASSISAPGISPLHF
TRBV11-2	.	.	TRBJ1-3	TGTGCCAGCAGCTTCCTGTCTAACACCATATATTTT	CASSFLSNTIYF
TRBV6-5	.	TRBD2	TRBJ2-7	TGTGCCAGCAGTTCAAGGACTAGCGGGAGGTACGAGCAGTACTTC	CASSSRTSGRYEQYF
TRBV7-9	.	TRBD1	TRBJ1-2	TGTGCCAGCAGCTCCATACAGGGGGCGCTCGGCTATGGCTACACCTTC	CASSSIQGALGYGYTF
TRBV6-7	.	TRBD2	TRBJ2-7	TGTGCCAGCAGTGGGGCTGGGGGGGTTACTCCCTACGAGCAGTACTTC	CASSGAGGVTPYEQYF
TRBV28	.	.	TRBJ2-3	TGTGCCAGCAGTTGGAGTGGAAGCACAGATACGCAGTATTTT	CASSWSGSTDTQYF
TRBV24-1	.	.	TRBJ2-7	TGTGCCACCAGTGCAACAGGGCTCTACGAGCAGTACTTC	CATSATGLYEQYF
TRBV7-6	.	.	TRBJ2-3	TGTGCCAGCAGCTTGGCTAGCGTCCCAGATACGCAGTATTTT	CASSLASVPDTQYF
TRBV28	.	.	TRBJ2-7	TGTGCCAGCAGTTCAGGGAACTACGAGCAGTACTTC	CASSSGNYEQYF
TRBV29-1	.	.	TRBJ1-1	TGCAGCGCCAACAGGGTAGGGTGGACTGAAGCTTTCTTT	CSANRVGWTEAFF
TRBV5-4	.	TRBD2	TRBJ2-2	TGTGCCAGCAGCTGGGGCCGGGGGGGAGGAGCGAACACCGGGGAGCTGTTTTTT	CASSWGRGGGANTGELFF
TRBV9	once	TRBD1	TRBJ1-6	TGTGCCAGCAGCGTTTTTGGGACAGCTAATTCACCCCTCCACTTT	CASSVFGTANSPLHF
TRBV20-1	.	.	TRBJ2-7	TGCAGTGCCGGGGGACAGTACGAGCAGTACTTC	CSAGGQYEQYF
TRBV24-1	.	.	TRBJ1-5	TGTGCCACCAGTTCGGCCGGACAACCCCAGCATTTT	CATSSAGQPQHF
TRBV11-2	.	TRBD1	TRBJ2-7	TGTGCCAGCAGCAAGCCGGGACAGGGGACCTACGAGCAGTACTTC	CASSKPGQGTYEQYF
TRBV9	.	TRBD2	TRBJ2-1	TGTGCCAGCAGCGTTTTAGGGACTAGCGGGAGGAATGAGCAGTTCTTC	CASSVLGTSGRNEQFF
TRBV24-1	.	.	TRBJ2-1	TGTGCCACCAGTGATTTCAACAATGAGCAGTTCTTC	CATSDFNNEQFF
TRBV5-1	.	TRBD1	TRBJ1-1	TGCGCCAGCAGCAGGACAGGGGAGGACACTGAAGCTTTCTTT	CASSRTGEDTEAFF
TRBV5-4	once	.	TRBJ1-1	TGTGCCAGCAGCTTGGACAGGAGACTGAACACTGAAGCTTTCTTT	CASSLDRRLNTEAFF
TRBV18	.	.	TRBJ1-6	TGTGCCAGCTCACTCGACACCTATAATTCACCCCTCCACTTT	CASSLDTYNSPLHF
TRBV3-1/TRBV3-2	.	TRBD1	TRBJ2-7	TGTGCCAGCAGCTCCCGACAGGGGCTCTCCTACGAGCAGTACTTC	CASSSRQGLSYEQYF
TRBV19	.	TRBD1	TRBJ1-1	TGTGCCAGTAGTCCACAGGGGGGAATGAACACTGAAGCTTTCTTT	CASSPQGGMNTEAFF
TRBV3-1/TRBV3-2	.	TRBD2	TRBJ2-7	TGTGCCAGCAGCCAAGGTAGCGGGAGCTCCTACGAGCAGTACTTC	CASSQGSGSSYEQYF
TRBV21-1	.	.	TRBJ1-1	TGTGCCAGCAGGAAAAAGGTACGGGGCACTGAAGCTTTCTTT	CASRKKVRGTEAFF
TRBV3-1/TRBV3-2	.	.	TRBJ1-6	TGTGCCAGCAGATCAGTGGGCCAATATAATTCACCCCTCCACTTT	CASRSVGQYNSPLHF
TRBV29-1	.	.	TRBJ1-1	TGCAGCGTTGTGGGGGGGGCTGAAGCTTTCTTT	CSVVGGAEAFF
TRBV28	.	TRBD2	TRBJ2-2	TGTGCCAGCAGTTCACCCGGACTAGCGGGACTCTACACCGGGGAGCTGTTTTTT	CASSSPGLAGLYTGELFF
TRBV28	.	.	TRBJ1-2	TGTGCCAGCACATCTTCCGGGTCGGTGGAGTCCTATGGCTACACCTTC	CASTSSGSVESYGYTF
TRBV4-1	.	.	TRBJ2-7	TGCGCCAGCAGCCAAGGGGCCCCGTACGAGCAGTACTTC	CASSQGAPYEQYF
TRBV19	.	TRBD1	TRBJ1-2	TGTGCCAGTACCTTAGGGGACAGCAATGGCTACACCTTC	CASTLGDSNGYTF
TRBV5-1	.	TRBD2	TRBJ2-1	TGCGCCAGCAGCCCACTAGCGGGAGGGTACAATGAGCAGTTCTTC	CASSPLAGGYNEQFF
TRBV28	.	.	TRBJ1-5	TGTGCCAGCCGACTCCCTCGGCAGCCCCAGCATTTT	CASRLPRQPQHF
TRBV10-3	.	TRBD1	TRBJ1-6	TGTGCCATCAGTGAGGGGACAGGGGTGAATTCACCCCTCCACTTT	CAISEGTGVNSPLHF
TRBV29-1	.	TRBD2	TRBJ2-2	TGCAGCGTTGTTGGCCTAGCGGGAGGACTGGGCGGGGAGCTGTTTTTT	CSVVGLAGGLGGELFF
TRBV7-2	.	TRBD1	TRBJ2-7	TGTGCCAGCAGCTTAGCGAGGGGGCCCACCTACGAGCAGTACTTC	CASSLARGPTYEQYF
TRBV10-3	.	.	TRBJ1-2	TGTGCCATCTTAGAAAGAGGGGACAAGAACTATGGCTACACCTTC	CAILERGDKNYGYTF
TRBV28	.	.	TRBJ1-2	TGTGCCAGCAGTTACCACGACAGGACAAACTATGGCTACACCTTC	CASSYHDRTNYGYTF
TRBV12-1	.	.	TRBJ2-7	TGTGCCAGCAGCATCCGGGACAGCCCCGAGCAGTACTTC	CASSIRDSPEQYF
TRBV27	.	TRBD1	TRBJ1-1	TGTGCCAGCAGTTTATCGGCAGGGGGCAAAACTGAAGCTTTCTTT	CASSLSAGGKTEAFF
TRBV19	.	.	TRBJ1-1	TGTGCCAGTAGTATATCGGAGGAAGCTTTCTTT	CASSISEEAFF